This T cell receptor beta chain was obtained from a study of blood T cell repertoires in COVID-19. As for the study in general: T cells, B-cell-depleted T cells, or PBMCs provided the cDNA or gDNA that served as material.

V lost 2 bases and J lost 1; bases outside the gene matches: 4. Germline V gene sequence: CDR1 MNHNS, CDR2 SASEGT. This CDR3 is 16 amino acids long. As processed by the authors: Estimated nucleated cell counts came from reference gene primer amplification. Sequencing was performed with immunoSEQ multiplex PCR; in TCRdb, only in-frame clones are kept and a portion is missing. V and J calls and clone size are as listed in that table; D and trimming were resolved from the DNA. The data show around 140,000 clones, around 89% seen once. Recruited during active infection, patients (from Seattle) were subsequently followed longitudinally.

The chain is built from TRBV6-1 and TRBJ2-5; 10 bases are a match to TRBD2. The receptor was derived from a man in his 60s with COVID-19, enrolled during active disease. The sample comprised peripheral blood. The DNA for the CDR3 is TGTGCCAGCAGTGAACTAGCGGGGGAATCCCAAGAGACCCAGTACTTC. Translating gives CASSELAGESQETQYF.